These T cell receptor beta chains were read from a single sample in a study of PD-1 blockade in classical Hodgkin lymphoma. Only in-frame clones appear in the TCRdb table, and some are missing; sequencing was by immunoSEQ multiplex PCR. The sample comprises about 94,000 clones, roughly 89% of which are singletons, and roughly 10% rests with the top ten. The sequencing used peripheral blood mononuclear cells (PBMCs), collected before the second cycle of nivolumab. The receptors were sampled from a human donor with classical Hodgkin lymphoma. Each CDR3 is given with its conserved first and last residue. Each record gives: clone size, D gene, V gene, J gene, CDR3 protein, CDR3 DNA. A D gene is named only where the DNA matches it firmly. Only part of the rows carry a size: once, few, many, or a class if the clone is expanded.

abundance: -
d_gene: -
v_gene: TRBV11-3
j_gene: TRBJ2-1
CDR3aa: CASGAGTSEQFF
CDR3nt: TGTGCCAGCGGAGCGGGGACAAGTGAGCAGTTCTTC

abundance: -
d_gene: -
v_gene: TRBV5-1
j_gene: TRBJ1-5
CDR3aa: CASSLTGALIQPQHF
CDR3nt: TGCGCCAGCAGCTTGACTGGGGCTTTAATTCAGCCCCAGCATTTT

abundance: -
d_gene: -
v_gene: TRBV4-1
j_gene: TRBJ1-6
CDR3aa: CASSRYADGNNSPLHF
CDR3nt: TGCGCCAGCAGCCGGTACGCCGACGGAAATAATTCACCCCTCCACTTT

abundance: -
d_gene: TRBD1
v_gene: TRBV23-1
j_gene: TRBJ2-7
CDR3aa: CASSHRQGVDYEQYF
CDR3nt: TGCGCCAGCAGTCACAGACAGGGAGTGGACTACGAGCAGTACTTC

abundance: -
d_gene: -
v_gene: TRBV9
j_gene: TRBJ2-1
CDR3aa: CASSARVTGQREQFF
CDR3nt: TGTGCCAGCAGCGCCAGGGTGACAGGTCAACGTGAGCAGTTCTTC

abundance: -
d_gene: -
v_gene: TRBV29-1
j_gene: TRBJ2-5
CDR3aa: CSVEEGNGGGETQYF
CDR3nt: TGCAGCGTTGAAGAGGGAAATGGGGGCGGGGAGACCCAGTACTTC

abundance: -
d_gene: -
v_gene: TRBV27
j_gene: TRBJ2-7
CDR3aa: CASSLTASREQYF
CDR3nt: TGTGCCAGCAGTCTTACGGCCAGTCGCGAGCAGTACTTC

abundance: -
d_gene: TRBD2
v_gene: TRBV7-3
j_gene: TRBJ2-2
CDR3aa: CASSLGRSGRDTGELFF
CDR3nt: TGTGCCAGCAGCTTGGGGCGCAGCGGGAGAGACACCGGGGAGCTGTTTTTT

abundance: -
d_gene: TRBD1
v_gene: TRBV7-2
j_gene: TRBJ1-5
CDR3aa: CASSLVTGGSDQPQHF
CDR3nt: TGTGCCAGCAGCTTAGTAACAGGGGGCTCGGATCAGCCCCAGCATTTT

abundance: -
d_gene: TRBD2
v_gene: TRBV4-1
j_gene: TRBJ2-7
CDR3aa: CASSQVTSASYEQYF
CDR3nt: TGCGCCAGCAGCCAAGTAACTAGCGCCTCCTACGAGCAGTACTTC

abundance: -
d_gene: TRBD2
v_gene: TRBV27
j_gene: TRBJ2-3
CDR3aa: CASSPPGLESDTQYF
CDR3nt: TGTGCCAGCAGTCCCCCCGGACTAGAGTCAGATACGCAGTATTTT

abundance: -
d_gene: TRBD1
v_gene: TRBV7-2
j_gene: TRBJ2-7
CDR3aa: CASSRTGGTYEQYF
CDR3nt: TGTGCCAGCAGCCGCACAGGGGGCACCTACGAGCAGTACTTC

abundance: -
d_gene: TRBD1
v_gene: TRBV4-2
j_gene: TRBJ1-3
CDR3aa: CASSQDWGQFPSGNTIYF
CDR3nt: TGTGCCAGCAGCCAAGATTGGGGACAGTTCCCTTCTGGAAACACCATATATTTT

abundance: -
d_gene: -
v_gene: TRBV7-8
j_gene: TRBJ2-7
CDR3aa: CASSMVPGHSSYEQYF
CDR3nt: TGTGCCAGCAGCATGGTACCGGGACACAGCTCCTACGAGCAGTACTTC

abundance: -
d_gene: -
v_gene: TRBV2
j_gene: TRBJ2-1
CDR3aa: CASSRGHKFSYNEQFF
CDR3nt: TGTGCCAGCAGTAGGGGACACAAATTCTCCTACAATGAGCAGTTCTTC

abundance: -
d_gene: -
v_gene: TRBV4-2
j_gene: TRBJ2-5
CDR3aa: CASSQFRAEETQYF
CDR3nt: TGTGCCAGCAGCCAATTCCGGGCCGAAGAGACCCAGTACTTC

abundance: -
d_gene: -
v_gene: TRBV27
j_gene: TRBJ2-1
CDR3aa: CASSLGGTHEQFF
CDR3nt: TGTGCCAGCAGTTTGGGCGGGACTCATGAGCAGTTCTTC

abundance: -
d_gene: TRBD1
v_gene: TRBV7-9
j_gene: TRBJ2-3
CDR3aa: CASSLVMRQGSDTQYF
CDR3nt: TGTGCCAGCAGCTTAGTAATGAGACAGGGTTCAGATACGCAGTATTTT

abundance: -
d_gene: -
v_gene: TRBV29-1
j_gene: TRBJ1-2
CDR3aa: CSVEPGSYGYTF
CDR3nt: TGCAGCGTTGAACCAGGCTCCTATGGCTACACCTTC

abundance: -
d_gene: -
v_gene: TRBV27
j_gene: TRBJ1-5
CDR3aa: CASSFLNQPQHF
CDR3nt: TGTGCCAGCAGTTTCCTTAATCAGCCCCAGCATTTT

abundance: -
d_gene: TRBD1
v_gene: TRBV5-1
j_gene: TRBJ1-2
CDR3aa: CASSWGDSNYGYTF
CDR3nt: TGCGCCAGCAGCTGGGGGGACAGTAACTATGGCTACACCTTC

abundance: -
d_gene: TRBD2
v_gene: TRBV28
j_gene: TRBJ2-7
CDR3aa: CASGSPGTTGYEQYF
CDR3nt: TGTGCCAGCGGCTCGCCCGGGACTACCGGCTACGAGCAGTACTTC

abundance: -
d_gene: -
v_gene: TRBV6-5
j_gene: TRBJ2-7
CDR3aa: CASSYWGGEQYF
CDR3nt: TGTGCCAGCAGTTACTGGGGTGGCGAGCAGTACTTC

abundance: few
d_gene: TRBD2
v_gene: TRBV19
j_gene: TRBJ2-7
CDR3aa: CASSKSVLAGDYEQYF
CDR3nt: TGTGCCAGTAGTAAGTCCGTCCTAGCGGGAGACTACGAGCAGTACTTC

abundance: -
d_gene: -
v_gene: TRBV6-1
j_gene: TRBJ1-5
CDR3aa: CASKDTINQPQHF
CDR3nt: TGTGCCAGCAAGGACACGATCAATCAGCCCCAGCATTTT

abundance: -
d_gene: -
v_gene: TRBV4-2
j_gene: TRBJ2-1
CDR3aa: CASSQVGGGHSYNEQFF
CDR3nt: TGTGCCAGCAGCCAAGTTGGGGGGGGCCACTCCTACAATGAGCAGTTCTTC

abundance: -
d_gene: TRBD1
v_gene: TRBV19
j_gene: TRBJ2-1
CDR3aa: CASSPTGKLYNEQFF
CDR3nt: TGTGCCAGTAGCCCGACAGGGAAACTGTACAATGAGCAGTTCTTC

abundance: -
d_gene: -
v_gene: TRBV19
j_gene: TRBJ2-7
CDR3aa: CASSIERGYEQYF
CDR3nt: TGTGCCAGTAGTATCGAGAGGGGCTACGAGCAGTACTTC

abundance: -
d_gene: -
v_gene: TRBV9
j_gene: TRBJ2-1
CDR3aa: CASSVDSNNEQFF
CDR3nt: TGTGCCAGCAGCGTGGACAGCAACAATGAGCAGTTCTTC

abundance: -
d_gene: -
v_gene: TRBV9
j_gene: TRBJ2-3
CDR3aa: CASSVAGMDTQYF
CDR3nt: TGTGCCAGCAGCGTAGCCGGGATGGATACGCAGTATTTT

abundance: once
d_gene: TRBD1
v_gene: TRBV27
j_gene: TRBJ1-2
CDR3aa: CASSLSIEDRVSGYTF
CDR3nt: TGTGCCAGCAGTTTATCCATAGAGGACAGGGTGTCCGGCTACACCTTC

abundance: -
d_gene: -
v_gene: TRBV5-1
j_gene: TRBJ2-2
CDR3aa: CASSLDGGTGELFF
CDR3nt: TGCGCCAGCAGCTTGGACGGGGGCACCGGGGAGCTGTTTTTT

abundance: -
d_gene: TRBD1
v_gene: TRBV7-2
j_gene: TRBJ1-5
CDR3aa: CASSPTGAGEPQHF
CDR3nt: TGTGCCAGCAGTCCGACAGGGGCCGGGGAGCCCCAGCATTTT

abundance: -
d_gene: TRBD1
v_gene: TRBV19
j_gene: TRBJ1-2
CDR3aa: CASRRDRGYGYTF
CDR3nt: TGTGCCAGTAGACGGGACAGGGGCTATGGCTACACCTTC

abundance: -
d_gene: -
v_gene: TRBV29-1
j_gene: TRBJ1-4
CDR3aa: CSVDDGEKLFF
CDR3nt: TGCAGCGTTGACGACGGAGAAAAACTGTTTTTT

abundance: -
d_gene: TRBD1
v_gene: TRBV16
j_gene: TRBJ2-7
CDR3aa: CASSRPGQLSNEQYF
CDR3nt: TGTGCCAGCAGCCGGCCGGGACAGCTTTCAAACGAGCAGTACTTC